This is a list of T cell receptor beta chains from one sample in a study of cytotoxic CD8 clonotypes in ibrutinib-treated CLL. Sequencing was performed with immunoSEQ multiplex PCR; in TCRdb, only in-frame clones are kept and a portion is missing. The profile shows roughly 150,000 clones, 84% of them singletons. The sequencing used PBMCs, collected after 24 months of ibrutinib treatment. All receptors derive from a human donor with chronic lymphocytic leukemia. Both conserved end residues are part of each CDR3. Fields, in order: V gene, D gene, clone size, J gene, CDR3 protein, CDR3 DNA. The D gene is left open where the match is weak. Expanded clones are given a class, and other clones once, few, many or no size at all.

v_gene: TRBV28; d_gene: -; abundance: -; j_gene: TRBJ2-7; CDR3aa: CASTSFRSGRKWKEQYF; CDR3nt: TGTGCCAGCACCTCGTTTAGGAGCGGGCGGAAATGGAAAGAGCAGTACTTC
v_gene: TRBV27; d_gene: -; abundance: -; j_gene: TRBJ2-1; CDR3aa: CASSPIMGGPRNEQFF; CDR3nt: TGTGCCAGCAGTCCCATTATGGGGGGGCCGCGAAATGAGCAGTTCTTC
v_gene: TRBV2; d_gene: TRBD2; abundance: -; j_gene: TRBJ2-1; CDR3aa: CASSASGTSGTNEQFF; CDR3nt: TGTGCCAGCAGTGCCAGTGGGACTAGCGGGACCAATGAGCAGTTCTTC
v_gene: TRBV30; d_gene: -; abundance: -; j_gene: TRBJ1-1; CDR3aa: CAWTRGANTEAFF; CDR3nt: TGTGCCTGGACCCGGGGGGCGAACACTGAAGCTTTCTTT
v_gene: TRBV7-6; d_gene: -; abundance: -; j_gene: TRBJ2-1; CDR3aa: CASSLEITGTRDEQFF; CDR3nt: TGTGCCAGCAGCTTAGAGATAACGGGGACCCGCGATGAGCAGTTCTTC
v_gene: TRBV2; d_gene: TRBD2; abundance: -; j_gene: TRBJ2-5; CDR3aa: CASSAPGTSGRGETQYF; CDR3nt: TGTGCCAGCAGTGCACCCGGGACTAGCGGGAGAGGGGAGACCCAGTACTTC
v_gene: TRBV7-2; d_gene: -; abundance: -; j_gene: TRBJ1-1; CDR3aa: CASSLTSFGTEAFF; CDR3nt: TGTGCCAGCAGCTTAACTTCATTCGGCACTGAAGCTTTCTTT
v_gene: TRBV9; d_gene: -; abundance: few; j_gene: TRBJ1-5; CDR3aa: CASSVGWGNQPQHF; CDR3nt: TGTGCCAGCAGCGTAGGCTGGGGCAATCAGCCCCAGCATTTT
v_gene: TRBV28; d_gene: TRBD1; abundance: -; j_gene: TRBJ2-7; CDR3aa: CASSLARTGAKSGEQYF; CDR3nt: TGTGCCAGCAGTTTAGCCCGGACAGGGGCGAAATCCGGCGAGCAGTACTTC
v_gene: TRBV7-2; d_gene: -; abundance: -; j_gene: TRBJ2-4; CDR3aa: CASKLGGNLAKNIQYF; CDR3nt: TGTGCCAGCAAATTGGGCGGGAACCTAGCCAAAAACATTCAGTACTTC
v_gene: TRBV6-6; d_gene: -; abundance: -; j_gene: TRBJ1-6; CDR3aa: CASIGTTAGSPLHF; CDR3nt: TGTGCCAGTATCGGCACAACGGCGGGTTCACCCCTCCACTTT
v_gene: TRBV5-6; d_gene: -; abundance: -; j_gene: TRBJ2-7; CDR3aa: CASSLALGDEQYF; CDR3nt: TGTGCCAGCAGCTTGGCTCTAGGCGACGAGCAGTACTTC
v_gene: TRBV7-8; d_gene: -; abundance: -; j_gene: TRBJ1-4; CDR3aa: CASSVGTGANEKLFF; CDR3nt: TGTGCCAGCAGCGTCGGGACGGGCGCTAATGAAAAACTGTTTTTT
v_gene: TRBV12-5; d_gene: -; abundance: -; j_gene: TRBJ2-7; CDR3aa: CARTEDSYEQYF; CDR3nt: TGTGCTAGGACGGAGGATTCTTACGAGCAGTACTTC
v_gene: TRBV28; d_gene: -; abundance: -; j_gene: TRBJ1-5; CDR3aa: CASSSWGRASNQPQHF; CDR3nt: TGTGCCAGCAGTTCCTGGGGGCGAGCCTCCAATCAGCCCCAGCATTTT
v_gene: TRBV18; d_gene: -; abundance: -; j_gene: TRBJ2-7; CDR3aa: CASSPGPGGEQYF; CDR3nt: TGTGCCAGCTCCCCAGGCCCAGGCGGCGAGCAGTACTTC
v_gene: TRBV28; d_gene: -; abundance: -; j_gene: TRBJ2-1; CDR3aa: CASRLTGRVNEQFF; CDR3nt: TGTGCCAGCAGATTAACGGGCAGGGTCAATGAGCAGTTCTTC
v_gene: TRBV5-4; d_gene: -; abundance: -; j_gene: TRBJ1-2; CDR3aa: CASSLGSRQGFYGYTF; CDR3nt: TGTGCCAGCAGCTTGGGAAGTCGTCAGGGGTTCTATGGCTACACCTTC
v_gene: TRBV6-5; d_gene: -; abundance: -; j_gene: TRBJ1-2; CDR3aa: CASRLRDPSNYGYTF; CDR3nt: TGTGCCAGCAGACTAAGGGATCCTTCTAACTATGGCTACACCTTC
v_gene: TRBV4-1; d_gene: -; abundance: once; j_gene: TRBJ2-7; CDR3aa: CASSQRWGQTYEQYF; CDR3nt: TGCGCCAGCAGCCAACGGTGGGGGCAGACCTACGAGCAGTACTTC
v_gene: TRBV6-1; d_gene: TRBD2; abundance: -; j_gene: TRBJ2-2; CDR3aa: CASSKREGGTGELFF; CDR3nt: TGTGCCAGCAGCAAGCGGGAGGGGGGCACCGGGGAGCTGTTTTTT
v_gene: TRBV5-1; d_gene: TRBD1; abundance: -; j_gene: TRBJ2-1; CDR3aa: CASYQGARVYNEQFF; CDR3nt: TGCGCCAGTTACCAGGGGGCGCGGGTCTACAATGAGCAGTTCTTC
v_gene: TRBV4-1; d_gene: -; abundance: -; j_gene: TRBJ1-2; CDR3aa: CASSPASGRGDYGYTF; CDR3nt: TGCGCCAGCAGCCCTGCAAGCGGGAGGGGAGACTATGGCTACACCTTC
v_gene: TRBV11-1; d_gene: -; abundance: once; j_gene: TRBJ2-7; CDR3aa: CASSRGTDEQYF; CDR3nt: TGTGCCAGCAGTCGGGGAACTGACGAGCAGTACTTC
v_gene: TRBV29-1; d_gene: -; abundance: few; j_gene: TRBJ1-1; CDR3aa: CSVYRNTEAFF; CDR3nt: TGCAGCGTTTATCGGAACACTGAAGCTTTCTTT
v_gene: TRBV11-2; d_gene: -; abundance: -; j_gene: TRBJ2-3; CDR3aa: CASSFPRLPKGTDTQYF; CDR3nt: TGTGCCAGCAGCTTTCCGCGACTACCGAAGGGGACAGATACGCAGTATTTT
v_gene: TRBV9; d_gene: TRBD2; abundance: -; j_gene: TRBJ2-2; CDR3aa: CASSASGMTGELFF; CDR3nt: TGTGCCAGCAGCGCTAGCGGGATGACCGGGGAGCTGTTTTTT
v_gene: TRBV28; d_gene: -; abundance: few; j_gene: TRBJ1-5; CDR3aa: CASSVNQPQHF; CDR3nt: TGTGCCAGCAGTGTCAATCAGCCCCAGCATTTT
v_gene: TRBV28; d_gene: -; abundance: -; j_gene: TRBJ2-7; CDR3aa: CASSDWGVDEQYF; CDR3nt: TGTGCCAGCAGTGATTGGGGTGTGGACGAGCAGTACTTC
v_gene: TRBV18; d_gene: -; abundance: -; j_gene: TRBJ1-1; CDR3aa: CASSPWTDITEAFF; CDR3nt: TGTGCCAGCTCACCATGGACAGATATCACTGAAGCTTTCTTT
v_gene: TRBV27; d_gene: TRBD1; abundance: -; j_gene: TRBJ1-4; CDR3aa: CASSPRQGASYEKLFF; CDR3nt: TGTGCCAGCAGTCCACGACAGGGCGCGAGTTATGAAAAACTGTTTTTT
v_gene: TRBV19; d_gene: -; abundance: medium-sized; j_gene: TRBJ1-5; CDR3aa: CASSVGRRVNQPQHF; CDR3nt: TGTGCCAGTAGTGTGGGACGCCGGGTCAATCAGCCCCAGCATTTT
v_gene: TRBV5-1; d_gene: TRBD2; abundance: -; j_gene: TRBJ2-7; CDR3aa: CASSLSRLAVADYEQYF; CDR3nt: TGCGCCAGCAGCTTGTCGAGACTAGCGGTCGCCGACTACGAGCAGTACTTC
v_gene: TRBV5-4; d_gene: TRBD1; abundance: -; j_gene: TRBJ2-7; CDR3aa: CASSSPGQGPLEQYF; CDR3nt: TGTGCCAGCAGCTCACCGGGACAGGGCCCCCTCGAGCAGTACTTC
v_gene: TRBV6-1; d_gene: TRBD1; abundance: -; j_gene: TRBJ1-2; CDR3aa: CASSGGQTNYGYTF; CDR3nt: TGTGCCAGCAGTGGGGGACAGACGAACTATGGCTACACCTTC
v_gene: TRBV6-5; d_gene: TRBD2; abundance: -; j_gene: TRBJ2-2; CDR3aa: CASSYGGRNTGELFF; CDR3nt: TGTGCCAGCAGTTACGGCGGGAGGAACACCGGGGAGCTGTTTTTT
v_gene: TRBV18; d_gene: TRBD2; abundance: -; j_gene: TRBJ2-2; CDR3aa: CASSPGLAAGELFF; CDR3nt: TGTGCCAGCTCACCTGGACTAGCGGCCGGGGAGCTGTTTTTT
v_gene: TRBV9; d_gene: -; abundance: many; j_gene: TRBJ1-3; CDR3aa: CASSVGRGGRGNTIYF; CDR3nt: TGTGCCAGCAGCGTAGGACGGGGAGGGCGTGGAAACACCATATATTTT
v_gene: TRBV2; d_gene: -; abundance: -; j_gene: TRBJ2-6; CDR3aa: CASSVEGAGANVLTF; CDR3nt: TGTGCCAGCAGTGTGGAAGGGGCCGGGGCCAACGTCCTGACTTTC
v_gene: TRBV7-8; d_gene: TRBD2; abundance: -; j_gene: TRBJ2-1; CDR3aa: CASSLTSGRNHNEQFF; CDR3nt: TGTGCCAGCAGCTTGACTAGCGGGAGGAACCACAATGAGCAGTTCTTC
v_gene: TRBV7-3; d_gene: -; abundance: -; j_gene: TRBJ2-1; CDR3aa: CASSPSSGQQFF; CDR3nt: TGTGCCAGCAGCCCCTCGAGCGGTCAGCAGTTCTTC
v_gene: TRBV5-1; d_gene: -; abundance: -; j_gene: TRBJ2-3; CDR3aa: CASSLGIDTQYF; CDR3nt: TGCGCCAGCAGCTTGGGTATTGATACGCAGTATTTT
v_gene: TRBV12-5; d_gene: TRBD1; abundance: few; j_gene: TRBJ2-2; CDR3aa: CASGQISGTVSRELFF; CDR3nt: TGTGCTAGTGGTCAGATATCCGGGACAGTTTCCCGGGAGCTGTTTTTT
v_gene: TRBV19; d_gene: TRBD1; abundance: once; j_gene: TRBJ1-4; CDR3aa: CASSIVGTGREKLFF; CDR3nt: TGTGCCAGTAGTATAGTCGGGACAGGACGGGAAAAACTGTTTTTT
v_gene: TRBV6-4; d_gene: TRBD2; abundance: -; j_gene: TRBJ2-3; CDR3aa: CASSPLSGSTDTQYF; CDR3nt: TGTGCCAGCAGCCCCCTTAGCGGGAGCACAGATACGCAGTATTTT
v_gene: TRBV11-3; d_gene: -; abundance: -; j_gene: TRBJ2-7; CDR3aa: CASSLEGGEQYF; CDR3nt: TGTGCCAGCAGCTTAGAGGGTGGTGAGCAGTACTTC
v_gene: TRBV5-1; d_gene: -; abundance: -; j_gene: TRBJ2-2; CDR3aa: CASSLTTGPTGELFF; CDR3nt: TGCGCCAGCAGCCTCACCACAGGACCGACCGGGGAGCTGTTTTTT
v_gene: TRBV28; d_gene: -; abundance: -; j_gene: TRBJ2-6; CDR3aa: CASSFLSSGANVLTF; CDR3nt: TGTGCCAGCAGTTTCTTAAGCTCTGGGGCCAACGTCCTGACTTTC
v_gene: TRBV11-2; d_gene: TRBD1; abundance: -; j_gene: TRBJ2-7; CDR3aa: CASSSEDRGPYEQYF; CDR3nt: TGTGCCAGCAGCTCCGAGGACAGGGGCCCCTACGAGCAGTACTTC
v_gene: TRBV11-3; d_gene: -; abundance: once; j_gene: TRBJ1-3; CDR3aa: CASSATYPGNTIYF; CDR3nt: TGTGCCAGCAGCGCCACATACCCTGGAAACACCATATATTTT
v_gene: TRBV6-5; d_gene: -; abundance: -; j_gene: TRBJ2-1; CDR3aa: CASSGGLSEQFF; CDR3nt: TGTGCCAGCAGTGGGGGACTTTCCGAGCAGTTCTTC
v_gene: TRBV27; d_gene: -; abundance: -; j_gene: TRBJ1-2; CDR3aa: CASSLRPLNTGRGYTF; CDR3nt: TGTGCCAGCAGTTTAAGGCCCCTTAACACAGGGCGGGGCTACACCTTC
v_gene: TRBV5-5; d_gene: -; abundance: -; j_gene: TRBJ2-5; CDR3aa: CASRLIPGKQETQYF; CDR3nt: TGTGCCAGCAGACTCATTCCGGGCAAACAAGAGACCCAGTACTTC
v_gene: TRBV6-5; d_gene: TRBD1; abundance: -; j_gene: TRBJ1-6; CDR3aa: CASSYWGGTESTLHF; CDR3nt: TGTGCCAGCAGTTACTGGGGAGGGACAGAGTCGACCCTCCACTTT
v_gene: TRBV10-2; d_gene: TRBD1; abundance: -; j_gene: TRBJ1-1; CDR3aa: CASSDAGGWEAFF; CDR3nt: TGCGCCAGCAGTGACGCAGGGGGCTGGGAAGCTTTCTTT
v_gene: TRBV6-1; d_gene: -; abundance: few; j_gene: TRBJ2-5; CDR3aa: CASSEGRGYF; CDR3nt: TGTGCCAGCAGTGAAGGGAGGGGTTACTTC